The entry that follows covers one T cell receptor (beta chain) sequence. There are 15 residues in the CDR3. Trimming took 6 bases from V and 0 from J; bases not matched to a gene: 3. The germline gives CDR1 MDHEN, CDR2 SYDVKM. The PCR used 60 Vbeta and 13 Jbeta primers. This table comes from immunoSEQ multiplex PCR, and its TCRdb copy is limited to in-frame clones, with some not included. The sample has more than 95,000 clones, 70% to 80% seen once. This record belongs to a study of cytomegalovirus exposure and HLA in healthy donors. Whole-study context: About 180 million T cells yielded 117 million unique TCR beta sequences in earlier analysis. Drawn from HLA-typed donors, about 85 million unique TCRs were held in an early data release.

The sequenced sample consisted of PBMCs. The V gene is TRBV28, the J gene TRBJ2-1; the match to TRBD2 covers 9 bases. The TCR was taken from a woman younger than 30 in good health and CMV-seronegative. The CDR3 spells CASRLSGSSYNEQFF. CDR3 nucleotide sequence: TGTGCCAGCAGACTTAGCGGGAGCTCCTACAATGAGCAGTTCTTC.